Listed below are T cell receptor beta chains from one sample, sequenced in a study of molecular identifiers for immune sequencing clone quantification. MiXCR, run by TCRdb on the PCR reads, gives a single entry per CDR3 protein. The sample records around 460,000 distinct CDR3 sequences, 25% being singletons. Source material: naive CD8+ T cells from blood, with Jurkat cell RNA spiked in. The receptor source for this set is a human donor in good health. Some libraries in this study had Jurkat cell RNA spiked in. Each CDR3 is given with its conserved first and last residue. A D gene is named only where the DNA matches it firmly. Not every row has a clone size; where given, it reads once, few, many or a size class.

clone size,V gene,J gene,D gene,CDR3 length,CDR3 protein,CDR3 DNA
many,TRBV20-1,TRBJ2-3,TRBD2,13,CSAPTREGDTQYF,TGCAGTGCCCCGACTAGGGAGGGCGATACGCAGTATTTT
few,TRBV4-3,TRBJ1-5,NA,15,CASSREAGLNQPQHF,TGCGCCAGCAGCCGCGAGGCAGGACTCAATCAGCCCCAGCATTTT
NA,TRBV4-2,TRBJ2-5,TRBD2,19,CASSQDLSGRMPSQETQHF,TGTGCCAGCAGCCAAGATCTGAGCGGGAGGATGCCCAGCCAAGAGACCCAGCACTTC
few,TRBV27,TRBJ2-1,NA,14,CASQAGSLVNEQFF,TGTGCCAGCCAGGCAGGGAGTTTGGTCAATGAGCAGTTCTTC
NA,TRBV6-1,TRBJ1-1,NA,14,CASSQPDRSSKAFF,TGTGCCAGCAGTCAACCGGACAGATCCTCTAAAGCTTTCTTT
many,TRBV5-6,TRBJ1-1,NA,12,CATSLMDTEAFF,TGTGCCACCTCCCTCATGGACACTGAAGCTTTCTTT
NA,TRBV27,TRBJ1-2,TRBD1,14,CASSAQTGYYGYTF,TGTGCCAGCAGTGCCCAGACAGGGTACTATGGCTACACCTTC
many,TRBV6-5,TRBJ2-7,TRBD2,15,CASSYSQGGVYEQYF,TGTGCCAGCAGTTACTCCCAGGGAGGGGTCTACGAGCAGTACTTC
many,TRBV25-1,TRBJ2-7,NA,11,CASSEDYEQYF,TGTGCCAGCAGCGAAGACTACGAGCAGTACTTC
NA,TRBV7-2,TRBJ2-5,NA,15,CASSSPRRGQAPQYF,TGTGCCAGCAGCAGCCCGCGCAGGGGCCAAGCGCCCCAGTACTTC
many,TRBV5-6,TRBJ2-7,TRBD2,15,CASSLTSGVSYEQYF,TGTGCCAGCAGCCTGACTAGCGGGGTCTCCTACGAGCAGTACTTC
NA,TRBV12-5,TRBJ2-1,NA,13,CTSGLVYGNEQFF,TGTACTAGTGGTTTGGTATACGGCAATGAGCAGTTCTTC
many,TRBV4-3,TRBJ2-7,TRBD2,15,CASSQVWAGEYEQYF,TGCGCCAGCAGCCAAGTGTGGGCGGGAGAATACGAGCAGTACTTC
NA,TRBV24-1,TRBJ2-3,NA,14,CANNPGFKTDTQYF,TGTGCCAACAACCCAGGGTTCAAAACAGATACGCAGTATTTT
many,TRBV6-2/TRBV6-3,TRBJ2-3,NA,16,CASSPAGGGTTDTQYF,TGTGCCAGCAGCCCCGCAGGAGGGGGGACAACAGATACGCAGTATTTT
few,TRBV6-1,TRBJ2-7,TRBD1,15,CASSEPRDRSYEQYF,TGTGCCAGCAGTGAACCCCGGGACAGGTCCTACGAGCAGTACTTC
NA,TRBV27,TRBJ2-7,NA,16,CASSLSPRALSYEQYF,TGTGCCAGCAGTTTATCCCCTAGGGCGCTCTCCTACGAGCAGTACTTC
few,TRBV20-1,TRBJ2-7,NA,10,CSAREGEQYF,TGCAGTGCTAGAGAGGGCGAGCAGTACTTC
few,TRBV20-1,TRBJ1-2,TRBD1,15,CSARAITGEGYGYTF,TGCAGTGCTAGAGCAATCACAGGGGAGGGCTATGGCTACACCTTC
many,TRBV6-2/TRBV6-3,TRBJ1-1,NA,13,CASSRAGGTEAFF,TGTGCCAGCAGCAGGGCCGGGGGAACTGAAGCTTTCTTT
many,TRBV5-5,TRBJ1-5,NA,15,CASSLWDGGLQPQHF,TGTGCCAGCAGCTTGTGGGATGGGGGCTTGCAGCCCCAGCATTTT
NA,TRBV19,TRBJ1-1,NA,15,CASSIEGEMNTEAFF,TGTGCCAGTAGTATAGAAGGGGAGATGAACACTGAAGCTTTCTTT
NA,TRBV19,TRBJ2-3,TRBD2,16,CASSIGASGRSDTQYF,TGTGCCAGTAGTATAGGGGCTAGCGGGAGATCAGATACGCAGTATTTT
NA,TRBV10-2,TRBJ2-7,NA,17,CASSESVYQSQGLEQYF,TGCGCCAGCAGTGAGTCGGTATACCAATCTCAGGGCCTCGAGCAGTACTTC
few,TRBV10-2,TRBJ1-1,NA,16,CASSERVVGGYIEAFF,TGCGCCAGCAGTGAGAGAGTGGTGGGAGGATACATTGAAGCTTTCTTT
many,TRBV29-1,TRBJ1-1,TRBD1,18,CSVEESVGTGAKGTEAFF,TGCAGCGTTGAAGAAAGTGTCGGGACAGGGGCTAAGGGCACTGAAGCTTTCTTT
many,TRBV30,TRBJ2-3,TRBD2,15,CAWTQGAGGTDTQYF,TGTGCCTGGACCCAGGGCGCGGGGGGCACAGATACGCAGTATTTT
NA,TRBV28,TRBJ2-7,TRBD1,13,CATEGTVAYEQYF,TGTGCCACCGAGGGGACAGTGGCCTACGAGCAGTACTTC
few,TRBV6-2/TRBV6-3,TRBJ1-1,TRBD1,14,CATNPRDSLIEAFF,TGTGCCACCAATCCTCGGGACAGTTTAATTGAAGCTTTCTTT
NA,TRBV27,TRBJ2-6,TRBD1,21,CASSTRDSYGIGSPGANVLTF,TGTGCCAGCAGTACCCGGGACAGCTATGGAATAGGCTCTCCTGGGGCCAACGTCCTGACTTTC
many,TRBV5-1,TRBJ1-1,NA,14,CASSFTFTGSEAFF,TGCGCCAGCAGCTTTACATTTACAGGGAGTGAAGCTTTCTTT
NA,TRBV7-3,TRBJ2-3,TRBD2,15,CASSPGLADTDTQNF,TGTGCCAGCAGCCCGGGACTAGCGGACACAGATACGCAGAATTTT
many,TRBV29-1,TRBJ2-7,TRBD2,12,CSVDGRWNEQYF,TGCAGCGTTGACGGGAGGTGGAACGAGCAGTACTTC
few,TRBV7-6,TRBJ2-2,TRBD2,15,CASSPASGNTGELLF,TGTGCCAGCAGCCCGGCTAGCGGGAACACCGGGGAGCTGCTTTTT
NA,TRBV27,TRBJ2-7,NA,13,CASTRTAVYEQYF,TGTGCCAGCACCAGGACGGCAGTCTACGAGCAGTACTTC
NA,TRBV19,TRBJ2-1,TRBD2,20,CASSSHDIPLAGNSYNEQFF,TGTGCCAGTAGTAGCCACGATATCCCCCTAGCGGGAAACTCCTACAATGAGCAGTTCTTC
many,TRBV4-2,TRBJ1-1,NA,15,CASSQDWGWNTEAFF,TGTGCCAGCAGCCAAGATTGGGGCTGGAACACTGAAGCTTTCTTT
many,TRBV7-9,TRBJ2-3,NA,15,CASSLVSLITDTQYF,TGTGCCAGCAGCTTAGTTTCCCTGATCACAGATACGCAGTATTTT
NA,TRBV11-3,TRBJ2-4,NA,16,CASSLARFPAKNIQYF,TGTGCCAGCAGCTTAGCCCGGTTCCCAGCCAAAAACATTCAGTACTTC
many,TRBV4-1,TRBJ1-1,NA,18,CASSQGRQGFGQGSEAFF,TGCGCCAGCAGCCAAGGCCGCCAGGGTTTCGGTCAGGGATCTGAAGCTTTCTTT
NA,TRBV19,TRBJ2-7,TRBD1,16,CASSHGDRGLAYEQYF,TGTGCCAGTTCGCACGGGGACAGGGGGCTGGCCTACGAGCAGTACTTC
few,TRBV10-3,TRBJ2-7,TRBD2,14,CAISESGGTYEQYF,TGTGCCATCAGTGAAAGCGGGGGTACCTACGAGCAGTACTTC
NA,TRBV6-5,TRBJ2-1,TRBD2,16,CASSFSTGTSFDEQFF,TGTGCCAGCAGTTTTTCCACCGGGACTAGCTTCGATGAGCAGTTCTTC
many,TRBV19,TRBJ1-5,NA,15,CASSWGHLSNQPQHF,TGTGCCAGTAGCTGGGGGCATCTTAGCAATCAGCCCCAGCATTTT
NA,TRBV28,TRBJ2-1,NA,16,CASSLGVRGTYNEQLF,TGTGCCAGCAGTTTAGGAGTCAGAGGGACGTACAATGAGCAGCTCTTC
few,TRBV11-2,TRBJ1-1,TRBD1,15,CATTIGTGAPTEAFF,TGTGCCACCACTATCGGGACAGGGGCGCCCACTGAAGCTTTCTTT
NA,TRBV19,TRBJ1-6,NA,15,CASSQGNSYNSPLHF,TGTGCCAGTAGTCAAGGGAACTCCTATAATTCACCCCTCCACTTT